This T cell receptor beta chain originates from a study of CD8 T cells in Susac syndrome (dated by TCRdb to between 2018 and 2021). Some background on the complete study: Of the Susac syndrome patients who were sequenced, over five had clinically active disease and roughly eight were in clinical remission. At blood withdrawal, Susac syndrome patients were therapy-naive, treated with corticosteroids (with IVIg additionally given to some), or treated with IVIg alone. The study used repertoire sequencing to test whether antigen drove CD8+ T cell activation and differentiation in Susac syndrome.

Details on this clonotype: Its antigen is unknown. No base qualities exist here, and no much larger clone lies one base off it.

CDR1 SGHRS and CDR2 YFSETQ were looked up in the germline V gene. The CDR3 runs 16 amino acids, cysteine and phenylalanine included. Of all the DNA, just the CDR3 is kept, 48 bases in frame from base 1. V is clipped by 0 bases and J by 4 bases, and the sequence between their germline boundaries is 13 bases long. RNA was extracted using the RNeasy kit, and about 0.5 to 1 ug of the RNA was reverse transcribed with random hexamers. The immunoSEQ multiplex PCR assay, covering 54 Vbeta and 13 Jbeta segments, was used to amplify TCR beta CDR3 regions. Bias from PCR amplification was corrected by using a synthetic template baseline for primer optimization and for computational correction. The study's processing was this. Only productive sequences were kept, with reads annotated to V, D and J genes according to IMGT and analyzed in immunoSEQ Analyzer. Clonality was calculated as one minus the Shannon entropy normalized by log2 of the number of productive unique sequences. Public and private clones were assessed among the 100 most prevalent clones of each patient and control. Clones were defined as Susac-specific when absent from the healthy and MS cohorts, from about 970 published viral clones and from other ImmuneACCESS disease sequences. Through fastp at Q25 and MiXCR, TCRdb rebuilt clones from the public reads, retaining in-frame beta chains. Rows matching on CDR3 protein sequence are summarized as one entry with the most common DNA and genes. V and J calls and clone size were set by TCRdb, not the authors. Here the sample has around 170,000 distinct CDR3 sequences; approximately 96% occur a single time. Roughly 0.093% of the sample is held by the ten biggest clonotypes.

Peripheral blood CD8+ and CD4+ T cells from healthy donors, Susac syndrome patients and multiple sclerosis patients were profiled by high-throughput TCR beta sequencing. Susac syndrome patients met recently defined diagnostic criteria for definite or probable disease. Bulk CD8+ and CD4+ T cells were purified by magnetic negative isolation, while CD8+ TEMRA cells were enriched using FACS. Blood was collected in EDTA tubes and processed within 24 hours, with PBMCs isolated through density gradient centrifugation. PBMCs intended for TCR sequencing were cryopreserved in liquid nitrogen and were subsequently thawed in a 37 degrees C water bath. Purity of sorted or isolated CD4+, CD8+ and CD8+ TEMRA cells was at least 90%. Study-level results and caveats: The CD4+ T cell repertoire of patients with Susac syndrome showed no detectable clonal expansion. The number of individuals in the TCR sequencing and HLA analysis was acknowledged as relatively small.

The TCR sequence derives from a human donor with Susac syndrome. This chain joins TRBV5-1 to TRBJ2-2, with TRBD1 tentatively as D gene (5 bases match). The sample taken for sequencing was CD4+ T cells from PBMCs. The DNA sequence is as follows: TGCGCCAGCAGCTTGGATAGCAGGGTTGGCACCGGGGAGCTGTTTTTT. This yields the protein CASSLDSRVGTGELFF.